This section outlines one T cell receptor (beta chain) sequence together with its context. TCRdb's table, derived via immunoSEQ multiplex PCR, lists solely in-frame clones and lacks some. The sample yields roughly 100,000 clones, 96% seen once. The germline V gene encodes CDR1 SEHNR and CDR2 FQNEAQ (reference sequence). The CDR3 length is 12 residues. Trimming removed 8 bases from V and 7 bases from J; junction bases left unmatched: 3. The sample originates from a study of technical replicates of blood from a handful of donors. The sequence was collected from a human donor in good health. The specimen sequenced was T cells isolated from PBMCs. The genes are TRBV7-9 and TRBJ1-4, with 8 bases that match TRBD1. The CDR3 spells CASGQGGEKLFF. The DNA for the CDR3 is TGTGCCAGCGGACAGGGTGGTGAAAAACTGTTTTTT.